Shown below are 32 T cell receptor beta chains from a single sample sequenced in a study of T cell responses to AZD1222 COVID-19 vaccine. Repertoires were generated with immunoSEQ multiplex PCR, while TCRdb's copy carries only in-frame clones and drops some. The sample shows roughly 160,000 clones, around 91% of them seen only once. Sequenced here: peripheral blood, sampled on day 0 of AZD1222 vaccination. Every receptor here comes from an adult in good health.

This clone has a handful of counts. This chain links TRBV3-1 (or the pseudogene TRBV3-2) with TRBJ2-4; D remains unclear. The V gene's germline CDR1 is LGHDT and CDR2 YNNKEL (reference sequence). The V end was cut by 3 bases, the J end by 2 bases, with 8 bases between. There are 14 residues in the CDR3. Here the CDR3 DNA reads TGTGCCAGCAGCCAGTTGCAGTCCAAAAACATTCAGTACTTC. Its protein product is CASSQLQSKNIQYF.

The genes are TRBV24-1 and TRBJ2-3; D is uncertain. CDR1 KGHDR and CDR2 SFDVKD come from the germline V gene. V lost 7 bases to trimming and J lost 4 bases, with 11 bases between them. The CDR3 runs 13 residues. The CDR3 DNA reads TGTGCCACCAGGACGGGTGCCGCAGATACGCAGTATTTT. This encodes CATRTGAADTQYF.

This clone was picked up one time. This rearrangement joins TRBV10-3 to TRBJ1-2; TRBD1 might be the D (5 bases). This CDR3 spans 13 amino acids. Germline V CDR1 and CDR2: ENHRY, SYGVKD. Trimming removed 0 bases at V and 6 bases at J, with 8 bases between. CDR3 region: CAISESPTDGYTF. Written as DNA, the CDR3 is TGTGCCATCAGTGAGTCGCCGACAGATGGCTACACCTTC.

The chain employs TRBV18 and TRBJ1-6; D call uncertain. This CDR3 is built from 18 residues. V was clipped by 3 bases and J by 6 bases, with 21 bases between them. Germline V lookup: CDR1 KGHSH, CDR2 LQKENI. CDR3 sequence: CASSPSASTPTTNSPLHF. DNA for the CDR3: TGTGCCAGCTCACCGTCAGCCTCAACCCCCACAACTAATTCACCCCTCCACTTT.

The gene calls are TRBV6-5 and TRBJ2-3; 8 nucleotides agree with TRBD2. Germline V gives CDR1 MNHEY, CDR2 SVGAGI. The CDR3 sequence is 13 residues long. The J segment lost 2 bases and the V segment lost 6 bases, leaving 1 base of the junction unmatched. CDR3 bases: TGTGCCAGCAGACTAGCGGTCACAGATACGCAGTATTTT. Translated, it gives CASRLAVTDTQYF.

J is TRBJ2-1 and V is TRBV4-2, with 10 bases matching TRBD2. The CDR3 has 16 amino acids. With 1 base clipped from V and 8 bases from J, the junction kept 8 bases outside the gene matches. Germline values: CDR1 LGHNA, CDR2 YNFKEQ. CDR3 sequence reads: CASSQAVAGGNDEQFF. The CDR3 DNA follows: TGTGCCAGCAGCCAAGCCGTAGCGGGGGGAAATGATGAGCAGTTCTTC.

V and J are TRBV10-2 and TRBJ1-5; no firm D call. V was clipped by 2 bases and J by 0 bases, with 14 bases between them. The length of the CDR3 is 17 residues. CDR1 is WSHSY, CDR2 SAAADI, per germline. The chain's CDR3 is CASSETVQPYSNQPQHF. DNA of the CDR3: TGCGCCAGCAGTGAGACCGTACAGCCATATAGCAATCAGCCCCAGCATTTT.

This rearrangement joins TRBV3-1 (or the pseudogene TRBV3-2) to TRBJ1-1; D unresolved. V was trimmed by 4 bases and J by 3 bases, leaving 12 bases between them. The germline gives CDR1 LGHDT, CDR2 YNNKEL (reference sequence). This CDR3 is built from 14 residues. The CDR3, as DNA: TGTGCCAGCAGCCTGTCCTCTGGGCACACTGAAGCTTTCTTT. It translates to CASSLSSGHTEAFF.

V usage is TRBV5-1 and J usage is TRBJ2-7; tentatively, D is TRBD1 (5 bases). The CDR3 runs to 15 residues. V was trimmed by 0 bases and J by 2 bases, leaving 12 bases between them. Germline V gene data show CDR1 as SGHRS and CDR2 as YFSETQ. This CDR3 is CASSLGTGRPYEQYF. DNA of the CDR3: TGCGCCAGCAGCTTGGGTACAGGTCGACCCTACGAGCAGTACTTC.

This rearrangement joins TRBV6-1 to TRBJ1-5, with 7 bases identical to TRBD1. CDR1 is MNHNS, CDR2 SASEGT, per germline. V lost 2 bases and J lost 3; bases outside the gene matches: 10. The CDR3 runs to 17 residues. The CDR3 region is CASSESAGGWVNQPQHF. The DNA for the CDR3 is TGTGCCAGCAGTGAATCCGCAGGGGGATGGGTCAATCAGCCCCAGCATTTT.

The chain couples TRBV10-3 to TRBJ2-2; D gene uncertain. Germline CDR1 is ENHRY and CDR2 is SYGVKD. V was shortened by 0 bases and J by 1 base, with 6 bases between the two germline ends. The CDR3 totals 15 residues. CDR3 in DNA: TGTGCCATCAGTGAGTCGAGAGGGAACACCGGGGAGCTGTTTTTT. Translated, it gives CAISESRGNTGELFF.

The chain combines TRBV5-6 with TRBJ2-7; 7 bases agree with TRBD1. Trimming cost V 3 bases and J 2 bases; bases outside gene matches: 11. Germline V gives CDR1 SGHDT, CDR2 YYEEEE. The CDR3 consists of 16 residues. CDR3 amino acids: CASSWTTGDLTYEQYV. The DNA of the CDR3 is TGTGCCAGCAGCTGGACAACAGGGGACCTCACCTACGAGCAGTACGTC.

The chain uses TRBV2 and TRBJ1-1; D is unresolved. V was trimmed by 6 bases and J by 0 bases, leaving 14 bases between them. The V gene's germline CDR1 is SNHLY and CDR2 FYNNEI. This CDR3 has 15 residues. Written as DNA, the CDR3 is TGTGCCAGCAGAAGGAGTCAGGCGATGAACACTGAAGCTTTCTTT. Its translation: CASRRSQAMNTEAFF.

This rearrangement joins TRBV4-3 to TRBJ2-3; no clear D gene. The CDR3 length is 17 residues. The V end was cut by 0 bases, the J end by 1 base, with 14 bases between. CDR1 LGHNA and CDR2 YSLEER come from the germline V gene. CDR3 amino acids: CASSQEPYRRGTDTQYF. The DNA for the CDR3 is TGCGCCAGCAGCCAAGAACCTTACCGGCGAGGCACAGATACGCAGTATTTT.

The chain uses TRBV29-1 and TRBJ2-5; D remains ambiguous. The germline V gene has CDR1 SQVTM and CDR2 ANQGSEA. The V gene lost 5 bases and the J gene lost 0 bases, with 10 bases spanning the gap. The CDR3 is 13 amino acids. CDR3 DNA sequence: TGCAGCGTTCTGGCAGAATACCAAGAGACCCAGTACTTC. It is translated as CSVLAEYQETQYF.

The rearrangement links TRBV27 to TRBJ2-1; TRBD1 aligns across 7 bases. Unmatched junction bases numbered 11, after V lost 5 bases and J lost 4 bases. This CDR3 is built from 16 residues. Germline V CDR1 and CDR2: MNHEY, SMNVEV (reference sequence). CDR3 in amino acids: CASSPLSGTDYNEQFF. CDR3 DNA: TGTGCCAGCAGTCCCCTTTCCGGGACAGATTACAATGAGCAGTTCTTC.

This chain uses TRBV2 with TRBJ1-6; maybe TRBD1 (6 bases). Per the germline V gene, CDR1 is SNHLY and CDR2 is FYNNEI. The CDR3 extends over 13 amino acids. The ends were cut back, 7 bases at V and 6 bases at J, with 10 bases in the middle. CDR3 nucleotide sequence: TGTGCCAGCAAAGCAGGGGTTAATTCACCCCTCCACTTT. It is translated as CASKAGVNSPLHF.

V usage is TRBV5-1 and J usage is TRBJ1-1; tentatively, D is TRBD1 (6 bases). Trimming pared 0 bases from V and 4 bases from J, leaving 13 bases between. CDR1 and CDR2 from the germline V gene are SGHRS and YFSETQ. The CDR3 is 15 amino acids. CDR3 sequence: CASSLVGAVSTEAFF. The CDR3 DNA reads as TGCGCCAGCAGCTTGGTGGGGGCAGTAAGCACTGAAGCTTTCTTT.

This clone was counted a single time. The chain has TRBV7-2 and TRBJ1-3, with no clear D. CDR1 and CDR2 from the germline V gene are SGHTA and FQGNSA. Trimming stripped 0 bases from V and 0 bases from J, with 9 bases between. The CDR3 extends over 16 amino acids. CDR3 protein: CASSLAQLSSGNTIYF. As DNA, the CDR3 is TGTGCCAGCAGCTTAGCGCAGCTCAGCTCTGGAAACACCATATATTTT.

The chain uses TRBV4-3 and TRBJ2-2; possibly TRBD1 for D (6 bases). This CDR3 is built from 17 residues. Germline assignment: CDR1 LGHNA and CDR2 YSLEER. With 4 bases removed from V and 0 bases from J, the gap between germline ends came to 15 bases. For the CDR3, the DNA is TGCGCCAGCAGCCGCCATAGAAGGGACACGAACACCGGGGAGCTGTTTTTT. It is translated as CASSRHRRDTNTGELFF.

V usage is TRBV7-2 and J usage is TRBJ1-4; TRBD1 agrees at 8 bases. CDR3 length: 15 residues. V lost 5 bases, J lost 4 bases, and 6 bases stayed unmatched. Germline V gene lookup returns CDR1 SGHTA and CDR2 FQGNSA. CDR3 residues: CASSRTGFGNEKLFF. CDR3 DNA sequence: TGTGCCAGCAGCCGGACAGGGTTTGGTAATGAAAAACTGTTTTTT. The full variable domain, its missing parts supplied by reference TRBV7-2 and TRBJ1-4, is GAGVSQSPSNKVTEKGKDVELRCDPISGHTALYWYRQSLGQGLEFLIYFQGNSAPDKSGLPSDRFSAERTGGSVSTLTIQRTQQEDSAVYLCASSRTGFGNEKLFFGSGTQLSVL.

CDR3 region: CASSQGGGANTGELFF. CDR3 bases: TGCGCCAGCAGCCAAGGGGGAGGGGCGAACACCGGGGAGCTGTTTTTT. V is TRBV4-1 and J is TRBJ2-2; TRBD2 matches 7 bases. Germline V gene data show CDR1 as MGHRA and CDR2 as YSYEKL. V lost 1 base, J lost 0 bases, and 2 bases stayed unmatched. The CDR3 is made up of 16 amino acids.

The V and J genes are TRBV6-5 and TRBJ2-5; no clear D. This CDR3 contains 13 residues. CDR1 is MNHEY, CDR2 SVGAGI, per germline. Trimming stripped 10 bases from V and 1 base from J, with 13 bases between. The CDR3 is CATLRLGQETQYF. CDR3 bases: TGTGCCACCCTAAGACTTGGCCAAGAGACCCAGTACTTC.

This chain connects TRBV24-1 to TRBJ2-2; D tentatively fits TRBD1 or TRBD2 (6 bases each). CDR3 length: 16 amino acids. V was cut by 1 base and J by 1 base, with 9 bases left in between. Germline CDR1 and CDR2: KGHDR and SFDVKD. CDR3 sequence reads: CATSDFGGGNTGELFF. CDR3 sequence (DNA): TGTGCCACCAGTGATTTCGGGGGCGGGAACACCGGGGAGCTGTTTTTT.

The rearrangement uses TRBV14 and TRBJ2-1; TRBD1 aligns across 7 bases. Unmatched junction bases numbered 5, after V lost 0 bases and J lost 12 bases. Germline CDR1 and CDR2: SGHDN and FVKESK. There are 13 residues in the CDR3. The CDR3 DNA reads as TGTGCCAGCAGCCAAGATCTGAGGACAGGGCAGTTCTTC. Protein: CASSQDLRTGQFF. Supplemented by reference TRBV14 and TRBJ2-1, the full variable domain reads EAGVTQFPSHSVIEKGQTVTLRCDPISGHDNLYWYRRVMGKEIKFLLHFVKESKQDESGMPNNRFLAERTGGTYSTLKVQPAELEDSGVYFCASSQDLRTGQFFGPGTRLTVL.

The rearrangement links TRBV7-3 to TRBJ1-6, with a possible D match to TRBD1 (5 bases). Germline V gene data show CDR1 as SGHTA and CDR2 as FQGTGA. The CDR3 loop spans 14 amino acids. The V end was cut by 4 bases, the J end by 6 bases, with 10 bases between. CDR3 residues: CASSYRGGNSPLHF. The DNA for the CDR3 is TGTGCCAGCAGCTATCGGGGGGGTAATTCACCCCTCCACTTT.

The chain couples TRBV30 to TRBJ2-1; D unresolved. Trimming removed 2 bases from V and 8 bases from J, with 16 bases in between. CDR1 and CDR2 from the germline V gene are GTSNPN and SVGIG (reference sequence). The CDR3 sequence is 14 residues long. CDR3 residues: CAWSPDFWVDEQFF. Written as DNA, the CDR3 is TGTGCCTGGAGTCCAGACTTTTGGGTGGATGAGCAGTTCTTC.

This sequence joins TRBV29-1 and TRBJ2-1, with D tentatively TRBD2 (5 bases). V was shortened by 5 bases and J by 7 bases, with 21 bases between the two germline ends. The CDR3 totals 15 residues. Germline values: CDR1 SQVTM, CDR2 ANQGSEA. Written as DNA, the CDR3 is TGCAGCGTTCGTGGGCGGGTGACTATTAATAATGAGCAGTTCTTC. Encoded protein: CSVRGRVTINNEQFF.

CDR3 region: CASSLVVPDIKETQYF. For the CDR3, the DNA is TGCGCCAGCAGCTTGGTTGTCCCGGATATTAAAGAGACCCAGTACTTC. The J gene is TRBJ2-5, the V gene TRBV5-1, with D unclear. Germline CDR1 reads SGHRS; CDR2 reads YFSETQ. The V gene lost 0 bases and the J gene lost 3 bases, with 15 bases spanning the gap. This CDR3 contains 16 residues.

This chain joins TRBV5-3 and TRBJ1-2; D unresolved. TRBV5-3 is an ORF, with its function uncertain. CDR3 size: 11 residues. V lost 3 bases and J 7 bases, leaving 7 bases between the germline ends. DNA for the CDR3: TGTGCCAGAAGCTGGATGGGTGGCTACACCTTC. This gives the protein CARSWMGGYTF.

This clone was seen a handful of times. The chain couples TRBV4-1 to TRBJ2-1; 8 nucleotides line up with TRBD2. Trimming cost V 1 base and J 9 bases; bases outside gene matches: 11. This CDR3 contains 16 residues. Germline V gene data show CDR1 as MGHRA and CDR2 as YSYEKL. CDR3 nucleotides: TGCGCCAGCAGCCAAGTTGCGGGGGGCATGTTAAGTGAGCAGTTCTTC. Protein product: CASSQVAGGMLSEQFF.

This clone was observed a single time. The J gene is TRBJ1-4, the V gene TRBV7-2; D call uncertain. The germline V gene encodes CDR1 SGHTA and CDR2 FQGNSA. This CDR3 comprises 17 residues. Trimming stripped 1 base from V and 3 bases from J, with 15 bases between. Here the CDR3 DNA reads TGTGCCAGCAGCTTAGTCCGGGTTTCCTTCCCTAATGAAAAACTGTTTTTT. Protein: CASSLVRVSFPNEKLFF.